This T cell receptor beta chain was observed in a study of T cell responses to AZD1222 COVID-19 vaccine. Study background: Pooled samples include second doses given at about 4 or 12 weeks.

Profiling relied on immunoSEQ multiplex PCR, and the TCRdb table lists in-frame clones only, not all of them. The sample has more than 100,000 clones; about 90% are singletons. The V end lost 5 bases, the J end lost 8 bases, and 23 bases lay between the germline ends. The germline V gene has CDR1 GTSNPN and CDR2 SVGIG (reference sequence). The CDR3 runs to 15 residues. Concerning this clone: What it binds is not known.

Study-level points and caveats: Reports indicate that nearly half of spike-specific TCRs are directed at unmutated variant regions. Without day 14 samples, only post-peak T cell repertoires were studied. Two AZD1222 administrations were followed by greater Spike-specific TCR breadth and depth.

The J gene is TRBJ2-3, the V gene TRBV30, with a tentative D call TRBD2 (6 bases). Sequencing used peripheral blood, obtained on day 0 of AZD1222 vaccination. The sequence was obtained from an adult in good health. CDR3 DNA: TGTGCCTGGGAGAACCGCGGGGAAGCACAGAGTACGCAGTATTTT. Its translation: CAWENRGEAQSTQYF.